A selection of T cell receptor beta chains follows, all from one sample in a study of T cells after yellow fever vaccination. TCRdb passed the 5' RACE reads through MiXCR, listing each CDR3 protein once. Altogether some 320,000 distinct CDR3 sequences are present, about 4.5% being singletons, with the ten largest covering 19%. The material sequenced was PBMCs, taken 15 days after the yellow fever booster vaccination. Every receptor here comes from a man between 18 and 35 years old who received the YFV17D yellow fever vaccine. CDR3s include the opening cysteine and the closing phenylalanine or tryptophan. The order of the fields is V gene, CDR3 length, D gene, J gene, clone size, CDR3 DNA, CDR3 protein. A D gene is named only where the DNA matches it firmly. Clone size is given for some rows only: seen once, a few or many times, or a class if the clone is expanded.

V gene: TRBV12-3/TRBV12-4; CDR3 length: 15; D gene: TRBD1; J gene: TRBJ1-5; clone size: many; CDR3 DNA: TGTGCCAGCAGTTCCCCGGGACAGTTCAATCAGCCCCAGCATTTT; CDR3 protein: CASSSPGQFNQPQHF
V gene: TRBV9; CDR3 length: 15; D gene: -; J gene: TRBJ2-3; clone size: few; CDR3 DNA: TGTGCCAGCAGTCGCATCACTCGGGGAACAGATACGCAGTATTTT; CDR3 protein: CASSRITRGTDTQYF
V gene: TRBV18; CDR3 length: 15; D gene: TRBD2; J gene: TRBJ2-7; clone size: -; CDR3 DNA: TGTGCCAGCTCTCCTAGGCCTAGCGGTGACTACGAGCAGTACTTC; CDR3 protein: CASSPRPSGDYEQYF
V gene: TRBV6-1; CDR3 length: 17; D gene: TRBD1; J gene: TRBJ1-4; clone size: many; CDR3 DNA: TGTGCCAGCGGGTCACCGGGACAGGGTGCAACTAATGAAAAACTGTTTTTT; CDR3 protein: CASGSPGQGATNEKLFF
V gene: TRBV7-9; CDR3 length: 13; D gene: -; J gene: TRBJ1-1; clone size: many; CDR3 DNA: TGTGCCAGCAGCCTATCAGGGTTTACTGAAGCTTTCTTT; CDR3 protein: CASSLSGFTEAFF
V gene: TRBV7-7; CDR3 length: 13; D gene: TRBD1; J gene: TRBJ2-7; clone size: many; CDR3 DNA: TGTGCCAGCAGCCCAGGGACAGGCGGTGAGCAGTACTTC; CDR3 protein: CASSPGTGGEQYF
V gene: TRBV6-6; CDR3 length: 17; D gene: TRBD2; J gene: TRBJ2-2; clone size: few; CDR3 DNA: TGTGCCAGCACCCTCGGGCCGGTAGCGGGGAACACCGGGGAGCTGTTTTTT; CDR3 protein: CASTLGPVAGNTGELFF
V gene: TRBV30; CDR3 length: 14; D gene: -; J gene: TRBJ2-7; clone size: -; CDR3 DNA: TGTGCCTGGAGTCTAACGGGGGTAACCTACGAGCAGTACTTC; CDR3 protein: CAWSLTGVTYEQYF
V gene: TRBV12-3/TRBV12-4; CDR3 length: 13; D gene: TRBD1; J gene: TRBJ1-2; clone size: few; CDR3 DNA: TGTGCCAGCAGCCTACAGGGGGCTGGAGGCTACACCTTC; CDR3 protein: CASSLQGAGGYTF
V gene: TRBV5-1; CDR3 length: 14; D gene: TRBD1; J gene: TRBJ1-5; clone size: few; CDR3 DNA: TGCGCCAGCAGCCCTGGGACAGAGAGTTGGCCCCAGCATTTT; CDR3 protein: CASSPGTESWPQHF
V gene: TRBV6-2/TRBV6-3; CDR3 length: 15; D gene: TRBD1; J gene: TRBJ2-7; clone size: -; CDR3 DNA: TGTGCCAGCAGACGCCAGGGGGCCGTCGGGTACGAGCAGTACTTC; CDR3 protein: CASRRQGAVGYEQYF
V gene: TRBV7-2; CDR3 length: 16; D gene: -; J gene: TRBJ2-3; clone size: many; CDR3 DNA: TGTGCCAGCAGCTCCTATGTCCCGGCCAGCACAGATACGCAGTATTTT; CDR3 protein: CASSSYVPASTDTQYF
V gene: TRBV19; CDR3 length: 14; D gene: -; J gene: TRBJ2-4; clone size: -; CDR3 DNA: TGTGCCAGTAGTGAGTGGGGCGCGTGGGACATTCAGTACTTC; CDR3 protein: CASSEWGAWDIQYF
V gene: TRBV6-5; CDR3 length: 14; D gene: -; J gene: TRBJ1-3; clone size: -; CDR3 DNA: TGTGCCAGCAGTTATGACCTCTCTGGAAACACCATATATTTT; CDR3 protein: CASSYDLSGNTIYF
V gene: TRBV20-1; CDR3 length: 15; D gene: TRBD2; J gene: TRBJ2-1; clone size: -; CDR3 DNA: TGCAGTGCTAGTAGCCTAGCGGGGGGAATAGATGAGCAGTTCTTC; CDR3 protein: CSASSLAGGIDEQFF
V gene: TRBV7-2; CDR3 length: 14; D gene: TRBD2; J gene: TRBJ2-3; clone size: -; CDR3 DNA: TGTGCCAGCAGCTTAAATAGCGGGGGGGATACGAATTATTTT; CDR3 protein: CASSLNSGGDTNYF
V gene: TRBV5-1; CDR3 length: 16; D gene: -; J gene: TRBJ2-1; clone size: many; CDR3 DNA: TGCGCCAGCAGCTCCGGGACTTTCAGCTCCTACAATGAGCAGTTCTTC; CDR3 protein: CASSSGTFSSYNEQFF
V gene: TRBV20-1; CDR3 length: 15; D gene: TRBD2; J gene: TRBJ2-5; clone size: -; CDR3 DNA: TGCAGTGCTAGGGGGAGGGATTGGTGGGAAGAGACCCAGTACTTC; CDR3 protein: CSARGRDWWEETQYF
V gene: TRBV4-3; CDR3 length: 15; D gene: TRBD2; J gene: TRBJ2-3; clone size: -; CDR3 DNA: TGCGCCAGCAGCCAAAGGAGCGGGGGGCCAGATACGCAGTATTTT; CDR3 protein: CASSQRSGGPDTQYF
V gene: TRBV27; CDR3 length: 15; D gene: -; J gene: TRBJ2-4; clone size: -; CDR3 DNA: TGTGCCAGCAGCACCAATCGGGTCGGCAGGAACATTCAGTACTTC; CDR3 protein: CASSTNRVGRNIQYF
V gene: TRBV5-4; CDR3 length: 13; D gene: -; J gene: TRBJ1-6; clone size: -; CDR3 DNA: TGTGCCAGCAGCCGGCCCGAGGACGGCACCCTCCACTTT; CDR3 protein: CASSRPEDGTLHF
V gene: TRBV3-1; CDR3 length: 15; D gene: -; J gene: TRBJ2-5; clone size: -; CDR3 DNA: TGTGCCAGCAGCCAAGATTTAGGTTGGGGAGAGACCCAGTACTTC; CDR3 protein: CASSQDLGWGETQYF
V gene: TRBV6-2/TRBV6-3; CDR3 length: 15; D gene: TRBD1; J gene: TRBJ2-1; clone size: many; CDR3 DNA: TGTGCCAGCAGTTACGGCGTACAGGGGATGTATGAGCAGTTCTTC; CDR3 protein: CASSYGVQGMYEQFF
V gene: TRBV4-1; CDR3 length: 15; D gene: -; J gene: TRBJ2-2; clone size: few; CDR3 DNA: TGCGCCAGCAGCTCGCCTGGCTCGAACACCGGGGAGCTGTTTTTT; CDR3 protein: CASSSPGSNTGELFF
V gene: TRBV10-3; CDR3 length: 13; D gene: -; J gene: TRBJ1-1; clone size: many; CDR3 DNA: TGTGCCATCAACCATGGTAGGGGGACTGAAGCTTTCTTT; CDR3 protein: CAINHGRGTEAFF
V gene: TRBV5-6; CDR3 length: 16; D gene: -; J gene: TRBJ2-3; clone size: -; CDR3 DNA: TGTGCCAGCAGCTTGTTGAGGGGGGCTAGAACAGATACGCAGTATTTT; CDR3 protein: CASSLLRGARTDTQYF
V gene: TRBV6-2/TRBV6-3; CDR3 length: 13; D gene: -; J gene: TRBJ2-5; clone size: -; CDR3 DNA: TGTGCCAGCACCAACGAAGTACAAGAGACCCAGTACTTC; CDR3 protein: CASTNEVQETQYF
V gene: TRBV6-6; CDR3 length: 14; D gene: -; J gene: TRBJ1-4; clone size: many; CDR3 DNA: TGTGCCAGCAGTTACGGGCAGGCTGGGGAAAAACTGTTTTTT; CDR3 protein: CASSYGQAGEKLFF
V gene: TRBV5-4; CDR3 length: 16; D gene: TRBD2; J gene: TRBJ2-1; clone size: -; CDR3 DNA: TGTGCCAGCAGCTGGGGACTAGCGGGGTGGACGAGTGAGCAGTTCTTC; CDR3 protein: CASSWGLAGWTSEQFF
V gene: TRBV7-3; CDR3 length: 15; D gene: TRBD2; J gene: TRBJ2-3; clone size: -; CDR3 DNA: TGTGCCAGCAGCTTTCGGGGAGGGACGAGTCCTACGCAGTATTTT; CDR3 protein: CASSFRGGTSPTQYF
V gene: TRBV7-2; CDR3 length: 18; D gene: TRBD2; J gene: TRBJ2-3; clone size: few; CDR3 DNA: TGTGCCAGCAGCTTTCCCTCCGGGACTAGCGGGTCCGCAGATACGCAGTATTTT; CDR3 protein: CASSFPSGTSGSADTQYF
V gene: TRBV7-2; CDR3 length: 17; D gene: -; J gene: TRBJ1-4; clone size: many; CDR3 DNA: TGTGCCAGCAGCCCGCGACGAGGACTATACTATAATGAAAAACTGTTTTTT; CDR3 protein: CASSPRRGLYYNEKLFF
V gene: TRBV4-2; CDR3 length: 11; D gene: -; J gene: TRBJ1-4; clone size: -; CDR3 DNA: TGTGCCAGCAGGGGATTCGAAAAACTGTTTTTT; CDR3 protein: CASRGFEKLFF
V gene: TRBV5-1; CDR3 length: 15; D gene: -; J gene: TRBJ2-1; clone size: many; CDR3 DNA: TGCGCCAGCAGACGGCTACCGAGCTCCTACAATGAGCAGTTCTTC; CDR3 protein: CASRRLPSSYNEQFF
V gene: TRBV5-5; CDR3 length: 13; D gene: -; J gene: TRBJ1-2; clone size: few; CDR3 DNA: TGTGCCAGCAGCTTGTCCGGACTAACTGGCTACACCTTC; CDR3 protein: CASSLSGLTGYTF
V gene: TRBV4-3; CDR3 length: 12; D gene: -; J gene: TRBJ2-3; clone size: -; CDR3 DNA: TGCGCCAGCAGCCTGGGCGTAGTTACGCAGTATTTT; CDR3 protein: CASSLGVVTQYF
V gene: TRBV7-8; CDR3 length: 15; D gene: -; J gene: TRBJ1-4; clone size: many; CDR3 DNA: TGTGCCAGCAGCCTGATAGGGGCAAAGAGCGAAAAACTGTTTTTT; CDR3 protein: CASSLIGAKSEKLFF
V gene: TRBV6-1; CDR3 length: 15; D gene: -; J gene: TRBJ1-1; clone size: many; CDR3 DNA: TGTGCCAGCAACCGAGCGGGACACATGAACACTGAAGCTTTCTTT; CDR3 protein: CASNRAGHMNTEAFF
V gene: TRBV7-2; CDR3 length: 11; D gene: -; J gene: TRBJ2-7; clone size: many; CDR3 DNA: TGTGCCAGCAGCCCCGCTTGGGAGCAGTACTTC; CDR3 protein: CASSPAWEQYF
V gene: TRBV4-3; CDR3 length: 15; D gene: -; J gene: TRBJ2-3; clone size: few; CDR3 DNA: TGCGCCAGCAGCCAAGATGGGGATAGGACAGATACGCAGTATTTT; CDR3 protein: CASSQDGDRTDTQYF
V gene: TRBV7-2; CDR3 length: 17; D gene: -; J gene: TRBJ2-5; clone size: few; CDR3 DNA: TGTGCCAGCAGCATCACGGTCAGGGGGCGGGGGCAAGAGACCCAGTACTTC; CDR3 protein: CASSITVRGRGQETQYF
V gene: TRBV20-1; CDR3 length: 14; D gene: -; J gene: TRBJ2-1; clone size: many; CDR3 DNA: TGCAGTGCTGCCGGGACAAGCTCCTACAATGAGCAGTTCTTC; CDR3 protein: CSAAGTSSYNEQFF
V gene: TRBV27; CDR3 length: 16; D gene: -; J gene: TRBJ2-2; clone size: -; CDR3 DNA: TGTGCCAGCAGTTTATATGGGACAACGGCCACCGGGGAGCTGTTTTTT; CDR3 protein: CASSLYGTTATGELFF